The entry below describes one TCR beta chain. This sample is drawn from a study of OX40 agonist ivuxolimab in advanced cancers. The overall study: Intravenous ivuxolimab was administered to patients every 2 weeks at 0.01 to 10 mg/kg. The dose-escalation group included hepatocellular carcinoma, melanoma, renal cell carcinoma and head and neck cancer.

TCRdb's copy holds only in-frame clones and misses some; the assay was immunoSEQ multiplex PCR. The table lists 50,000 to 75,000 clones, 84% of them singletons. CDR1 and CDR2 (germline): SEHNR, FQNEAQ (reference sequence). Trimming removed 5 bases at V and 3 bases at J, with 10 bases between. The length of the CDR3 is 14 residues. The material was CD4+ or CD8+ T cells sorted from blood, obtained in a trial of the OX40 agonist ivuxolimab. The chain recombines TRBV7-9 with TRBJ2-2; D unclear. The receptor was isolated from an adult with an advanced solid tumor such as melanoma, head and neck, liver or kidney cancer. CDR3 loop: CASSLDWDTGELFF. DNA of the CDR3: TGTGCCAGCAGCCTCGACTGGGACACCGGGGAGCTGTTTTTT.